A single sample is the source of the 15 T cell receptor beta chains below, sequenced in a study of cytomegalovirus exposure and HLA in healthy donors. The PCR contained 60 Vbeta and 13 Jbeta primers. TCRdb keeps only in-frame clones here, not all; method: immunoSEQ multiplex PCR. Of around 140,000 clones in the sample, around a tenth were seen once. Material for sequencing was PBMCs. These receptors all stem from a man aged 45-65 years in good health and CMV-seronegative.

The CDR3 DNA reads TGTGCCAGCAGTTTTAGCGGGAGCGCGCAGTTCTTC. Translation gives CASSFSGSAQFF. The rearrangement joins TRBV2 to TRBJ2-1; the match to TRBD2 covers 9 bases. CDR1 and CDR2 (germline): SNHLY, FYNNEI. J lost 12 bases, V lost 5 bases, and 5 bases had no gene match. The CDR3 contains 12 residues.

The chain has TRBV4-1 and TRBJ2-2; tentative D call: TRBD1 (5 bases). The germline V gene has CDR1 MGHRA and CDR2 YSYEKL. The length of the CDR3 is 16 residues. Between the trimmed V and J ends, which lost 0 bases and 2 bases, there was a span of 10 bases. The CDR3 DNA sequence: TGCGCCAGCAGCCAAGAATTGGGGCTCAACACCGGGGAGCTGTTTTTT. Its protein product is CASSQELGLNTGELFF.

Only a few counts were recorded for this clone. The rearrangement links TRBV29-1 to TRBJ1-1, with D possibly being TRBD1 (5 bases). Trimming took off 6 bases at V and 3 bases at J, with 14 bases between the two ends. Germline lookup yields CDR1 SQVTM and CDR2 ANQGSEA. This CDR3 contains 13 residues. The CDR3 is CSVLQEWDTEAFF. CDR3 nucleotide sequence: TGCAGCGTGTTACAGGAGTGGGACACTGAAGCTTTCTTT. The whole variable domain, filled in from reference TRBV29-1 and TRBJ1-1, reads SAVISQKPSRDICQRGTSLTIQCQVDSQVTMMFWYRQQPGQSLTLIATANQGSEATYESGFVIDKFPISRPNLTFSTLTVSNMSPEDSSIYLCSVLQEWDTEAFFGQGTRLTVV.

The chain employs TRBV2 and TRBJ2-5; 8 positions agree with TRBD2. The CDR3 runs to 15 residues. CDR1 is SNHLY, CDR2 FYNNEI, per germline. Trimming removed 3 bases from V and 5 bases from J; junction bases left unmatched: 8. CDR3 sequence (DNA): TGTGCCAGCAGTGAGTTCTTAGCGGGGACGGAGACCCAGTACTTC. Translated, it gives CASSEFLAGTETQYF.

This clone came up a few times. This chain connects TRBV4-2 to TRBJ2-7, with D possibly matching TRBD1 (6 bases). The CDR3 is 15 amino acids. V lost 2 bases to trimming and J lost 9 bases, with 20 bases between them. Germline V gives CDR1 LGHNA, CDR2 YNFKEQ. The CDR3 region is CASSQFTDQDRGQYF. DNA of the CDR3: TGTGCCAGCAGCCAATTTACAGACCAGGACAGAGGGCAGTACTTC.

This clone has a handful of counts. CDR3 loop: CASRELAGYPEQYF. Here the CDR3 DNA reads TGTGCCAGCAGAGAACTAGCGGGGTATCCCGAGCAGTACTTC. The J gene is TRBJ2-7, the V gene TRBV6-1; TRBD2 matches 10 bases. Germline CDR1 is MNHNS and CDR2 is SASEGT. The CDR3 sequence is 14 residues long. J was trimmed by 6 bases and V by 6 bases; bases with no gene match: 8.

Here the CDR3 reads CASSVAVWGGNGYTF. In DNA form, the CDR3 reads TGTGCCAGCAGCGTAGCAGTATGGGGGGGCAATGGCTACACCTTC. The rearrangement links TRBV9 to TRBJ1-2, with a tentative D call TRBD1 (6 bases). The germline gives CDR1 SGDLS, CDR2 YYNGEE. With 0 bases removed from V and 6 bases from J, the gap between germline ends came to 15 bases. This CDR3 contains 15 residues.

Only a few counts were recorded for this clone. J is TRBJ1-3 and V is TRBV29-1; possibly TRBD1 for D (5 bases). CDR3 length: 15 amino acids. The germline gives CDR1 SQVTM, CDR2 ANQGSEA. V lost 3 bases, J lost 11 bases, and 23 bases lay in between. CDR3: CSVERGGRTGRAIYF. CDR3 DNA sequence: TGCAGCGTTGAGCGGGGCGGAAGGACCGGGCGGGCCATATATTTT.

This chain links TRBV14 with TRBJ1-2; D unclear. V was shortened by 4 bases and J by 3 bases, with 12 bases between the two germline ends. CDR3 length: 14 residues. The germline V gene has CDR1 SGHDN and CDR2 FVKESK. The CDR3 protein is CASSRRGLDYGYTF. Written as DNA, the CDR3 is TGTGCCAGCAGCCGAAGAGGGTTGGACTATGGCTACACCTTC.

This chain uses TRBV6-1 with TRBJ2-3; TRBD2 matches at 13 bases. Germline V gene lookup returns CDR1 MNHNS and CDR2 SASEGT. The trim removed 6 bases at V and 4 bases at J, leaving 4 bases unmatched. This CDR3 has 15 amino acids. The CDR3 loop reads CASSKLAGGPDTQYF. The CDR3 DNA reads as TGTGCCAGCAGCAAACTAGCGGGGGGGCCAGATACGCAGTATTTT.

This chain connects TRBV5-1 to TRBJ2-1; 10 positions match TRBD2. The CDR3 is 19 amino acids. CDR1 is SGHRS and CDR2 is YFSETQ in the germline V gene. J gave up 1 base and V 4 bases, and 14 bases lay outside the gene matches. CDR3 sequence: CASSTPGLARGGSYNEQFF. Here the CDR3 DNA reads TGCGCCAGCAGCACTCCGGGACTAGCGAGAGGGGGGTCCTACAATGAGCAGTTCTTC.

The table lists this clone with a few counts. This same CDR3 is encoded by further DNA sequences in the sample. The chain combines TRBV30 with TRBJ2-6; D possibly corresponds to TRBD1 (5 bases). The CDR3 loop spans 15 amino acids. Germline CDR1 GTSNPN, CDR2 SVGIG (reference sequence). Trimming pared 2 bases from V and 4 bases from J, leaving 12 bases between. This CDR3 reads CAWSRLRVGANVLTF. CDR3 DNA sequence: TGTGCCTGGAGTCGCCTCAGGGTCGGGGCCAACGTCCTGACTTTC.

The CDR3 loop is CASSEQLPGQADSSYEQYF. The CDR3 bases are TGTGCCAGCAGTGAGCAATTACCGGGACAGGCTGACAGCTCCTACGAGCAGTACTTC. The chain links TRBV6-1 to TRBJ2-7; TRBD1 matches at 8 bases. This CDR3 spans 19 amino acids. Germline V gene data show CDR1 as MNHNS and CDR2 as SASEGT. Unmatched junction bases numbered 16, after V lost 3 bases and J lost 0 bases.

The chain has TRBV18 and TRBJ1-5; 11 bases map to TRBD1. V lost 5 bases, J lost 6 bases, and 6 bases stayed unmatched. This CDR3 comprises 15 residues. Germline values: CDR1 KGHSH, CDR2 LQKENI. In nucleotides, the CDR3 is TGTGCCAGCTCAACCGGGACAGGGGGGGCTCAGCCCCAGCATTTT. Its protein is CASSTGTGGAQPQHF.

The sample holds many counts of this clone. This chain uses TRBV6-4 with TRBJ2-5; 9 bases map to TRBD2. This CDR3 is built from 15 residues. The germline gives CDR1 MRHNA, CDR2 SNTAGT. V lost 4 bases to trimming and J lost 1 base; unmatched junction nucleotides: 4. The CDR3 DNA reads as TGTGCCAGCAGTGTACTAGCGGGTGCCCAAGAGACCCAGTACTTC. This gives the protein CASSVLAGAQETQYF.